Each of the 10 T cell receptor beta chains below was sequenced from the same sample in a study of blood T cells in healthy people across ages. PCR was performed a second time for about 7 to 11 cycles using a sample-barcoded 5' primer and a J-beta primer mix. TCRdb reprocessed the 5' RACE reads with MiXCR, giving one entry per CDR3 protein. Among about 830,000 distinct CDR3 sequences listed, around 62% were seen once. Input material: blood. All receptors come from a man aged 25-40 years in good health.

The rearrangement joins TRBV9 to TRBJ2-4; TRBD2 matches at 10 bases. The DNA end is more similar to TRBJ2-5, so the J call may be wrong. This CDR3 region has 17 residues. CDR1 is SGDLS, CDR2 YYNGEE, per germline. CDR3 protein: CASSASGGTLRRETQYF. CDR3 sequence (DNA): TGTGCCAGCAGCGCTAGCGGGGGTACCCTCCGACGGGAGACCCAGTACTTC.

This clonotype was seen a few times. The chain recombines TRBV5-1 with TRBJ2-7; TRBD1 matches at 8 bases. This CDR3 has 16 amino acids. J was trimmed by 2 bases and V by 1 base; bases with no gene match: 8. Germline V gives CDR1 SGHRS, CDR2 YFSETQ. The CDR3 DNA is TGCGCCAGCAGCTTGAAACCGGGACAGGAGACCTACGAGCAGTACTTC. Encoded protein: CASSLKPGQETYEQYF.

The gene calls are TRBV4-3 and TRBJ2-3; 8 bases line up with TRBD2. This CDR3 has 15 amino acids. Germline trimming cut 1 base from V and 7 bases from J; bases unmatched to any gene: 7. Germline CDR1 reads LGHNA; CDR2 reads YSLEER. The CDR3 nucleotides are TGCGCCAGCAGCCAAGCGAGCGGGGGAGGAAATACGCAGTATTTT. Translation gives CASSQASGGGNTQYF.

The chain carries TRBV9 and TRBJ2-3; no clear D. CDR1 and CDR2 from the germline V gene are SGDLS and YYNGEE. Trimming stripped 1 base from V and 4 bases from J, with 10 bases between. The CDR3 sequence is 14 residues long. The CDR3 DNA reads TGTGCCAGCAGCGTACAGTGGTCTTCAGATACGCAGTATTTT. Encoded protein: CASSVQWSSDTQYF.

V usage is TRBV7-9 and J usage is TRBJ2-7; D gene ambiguous. The germline gives CDR1 SEHNR, CDR2 FQNEAQ (reference sequence). CDR3 length: 16 amino acids. V was cut by 1 base and J by 6 bases, with 19 bases left in between. CDR3 amino acids: CASSLDLRIELGEQYF. CDR3 DNA sequence: TGTGCCAGCAGCTTAGATCTAAGGATCGAGCTCGGCGAGCAGTACTTC.

The CDR3 sequence is CSPTQPGQKSGEQYF. DNA of the CDR3: TGCAGTCCCACCCAACCGGGACAGAAGTCCGGCGAGCAGTACTTC. The gene calls are TRBV20-1 and TRBJ2-4, with TRBD1 matching 7 bases. The end of the DNA fits TRBJ2-7 better, so the J call may be wrong. The CDR3 length is 15 residues. CDR1 DFQATT and CDR2 SNEGSKA come from the germline V gene (reference sequence).

This clonotype turned up a few times. The rearrangement uses TRBV7-2 and TRBJ1-2, with a tentative D call TRBD1 (5 bases). V shed 7 bases and J shed 8 bases, with 26 bases lying between them. Germline V lookup: CDR1 SGHTA, CDR2 FQGNSA. The CDR3 has 16 amino acids. The CDR3 spells CASTSAGLGLLGGYTF. The CDR3 DNA follows: TGTGCCAGCACCTCGGCAGGCTTGGGGCTGCTTGGAGGCTACACCTTC.

The chain couples TRBV4-3 to TRBJ2-7; a possible D gene is TRBD1 (7 bases). Trimming removed 0 bases at V and 4 bases at J, with 16 bases between. CDR3 length: 16 amino acids. The germline V gene encodes CDR1 LGHNA and CDR2 YSLEER. The CDR3 region is CASSQDFGAGGYEQYF. The CDR3 nucleotides are TGCGCCAGCAGCCAAGATTTTGGGGCAGGGGGGTACGAGCAGTACTTC.

The chain uses TRBV7-3 and TRBJ2-3; 9 nucleotides match TRBD2. CDR1 SGHTA and CDR2 FQGTGA come from the germline V gene. The CDR3 length is 19 residues. Trimming at V came to 5 bases and at J to 1 base, leaving 16 bases not matched to a gene. The CDR3 coding sequence is TGTGCCAGCAGCCCGACCGGTAGGGCGGGGGGGCCAGGCACAGATACGCAGTATTTT. Encoded protein: CASSPTGRAGGPGTDTQYF.

This clonotype was counted many times. The V gene is TRBV4-2, the J gene TRBJ2-3, with D possibly being TRBD1 or TRBD2 (5 bases each). This CDR3 is built from 14 residues. In germline, CDR1 is LGHNA, CDR2 YNFKEQ. V lost 1 base to trimming and J lost 4 bases, with 9 bases between them. DNA for the CDR3: TGTGCCAGCAGCCAAGTGGGACGCGCAGATACGCAGTATTTT. Its translation is CASSQVGRADTQYF.